This T cell receptor beta chain was retrieved from a study of blood T cell repertoires in COVID-19 (dated by TCRdb to 2018 to 2021). About the study as a whole: The collaborator samples originated in the United States, Italy and Spain and spanned the acute and convalescent phases of COVID-19. The material from the prospective study consisted of cDNA or gDNA derived from T cells, B-cell-depleted T cells, or PBMCs. Subjects who had been exposed to COVID-19, were actively infected with it, or had recovered from it provided the deeply sampled blood TCRbeta repertoires that made up the dataset. The repertoires were released in a freely available public database intended as a resource for research on the immune response to SARS-CoV-2. The samples were drawn from the first 160 participants of the ongoing ImmuneRACE study and from over a thousand subjects provided by 6 global collaborators. The sample metadata nearly always contained a de-identified subject ID, COVID-19 status, age in years and sex. Where HLA class I and class II types were available, the types were taken from metadata supplied by the sample provider, not from assay-based typing. Study-wide findings and limitations: How much clinical and demographic metadata was included differed by source and by participant, and the metadata was provided uncurated.

The immunoSEQ Assay, a bias-controlled multiplex PCR, was used to amplify TCRbeta CDR3 regions from genomic DNA. In the source study's methods: The number of nucleated cells in each sample was estimated by amplification of reference gene primers within the assay. To quantify the absolute abundance of each unique TCRbeta CDR3 rearrangement, sequence reads were collapsed and filtered. Productive Simpson clonality was computed per sample as the square root of Simpson's diversity index over productive rearrangements. TCRdb's version of the immuneACCESS table is confined to in-frame rearrangements and falls short of the full clone set. An unresolved V gene accounts for under half of the shortfall where checked; the remainder is of unknown origin. The D gene and trimming were derived from the DNA, and the V and J assignments and clone size from that table. This sample comprises 75,000 to 95,000 clones, roughly four fifths of them detected only once. 25% to 30% of the sample rests with the top ten.

This clone was observed a single time. Its antigen target is currently unknown. Base-call qualities are not available, and no considerably larger clone is one nucleotide away. Collaborating institutions collected whole blood in K2EDTA tubes following their own protocols. For TCRbeta analysis, collaborator samples were shipped as frozen whole blood, as isolated PBMCs, or as DNA extracted from either sample type. V trim: 3 bases; J trim: 7 bases; unmatched bases: 12. The germline V gene (reference sequence) sets CDR1 to LNHDA and CDR2 to SQIVND. The CDR3 runs 16 residues from the cysteine to the phenylalanine. The read is trimmed to its CDR3 DNA, 48 bases read in frame from base 1.

The chain is made from TRBV19 and TRBJ1-2, with 9 bases matching TRBD1. This TCR was sampled from a human donor in a cohort sampled during active COVID-19. Input material: peripheral blood. In nucleotide form, the sequence is TGTGCCAGTAGTATCGGGCCACAGGGGGCCACGGGTGGCTACACCTTC. The encoded protein is CASSIGPQGATGGYTF.